This record concerns one TCR beta chain sequence. The antigen is unknown. The authors ran a second PCR of roughly 6 to 12 cycles using a sample-barcoded 5' primer and a J-beta primer mix. TCRdb reprocessed the 5' RACE reads via MiXCR and lists one record per CDR3 protein. This table holds about 640,000 distinct CDR3 sequences, approximately 50% found once. The sample belongs to a study of blood T cells in healthy people across ages. Whole-study results and caveats: Measured against age, TCR beta diversity per million T cells decreased in a roughly linear manner. Naive T cell percentage strongly correlated with TCR beta diversity.

V was cut by 7 bases and J by 6 bases, with 12 bases left in between. CDR3 length: 12 amino acids. Isolated PBMCs totaled at least 6 million in each sample. This TCR came from a man aged 60 to 75 in good health. The J gene is TRBJ1-2, the V gene TRBV12-3 or TRBV12-4; the D gene is possibly TRBD1 (5 bases). Sample: blood. CDR3 region: CASNNRLHGYTF. In nucleotides, the CDR3 is TGTGCCAGCAACAACAGGTTGCATGGCTACACCTTC.